The T cell receptor beta chain described here comes from a study of T cell repertoires in cytomegalovirus infection. This CDR3 is 14 amino acids long. Deletions cut 3 bases from V and 5 bases from J, with 11 bases between. Germline V gene lookup returns CDR1 SGHAT and CDR2 FQNNGV. This clonotype was seen a handful of times. Its specificity is unknown. TCRdb independently ran MiXCR on the reads; one entry per CDR3 protein. The sample consists of approximately 600,000 distinct CDR3 sequences, about 39% of them appearing once. The rearrangement links TRBV11-2 to TRBJ2-1; D is undetermined. This sample comprised cultured PBMCs, obtained from culture after CMV antigen stimulation. The receptor's source is a human donor in good health (CMV status not recorded). Some clones in this sample may be carry-over from other donors' samples. Written as DNA, the CDR3 is TGTGCCAGCAGCTTCCAGTTTTGGGACAATGAGCAGTTCTTC. This codes for CASSFQFWDNEQFF.